This TCR beta chain was recorded in a study of blood T cells in healthy people across ages. The donors, healthy Caucasians from Russia, were aged roughly 6 to 90. For the second PCR, which ran for roughly 7 to 11 cycles, a sample-barcoded 5' primer and a J-beta primer mix were used. One entry per CDR3 protein, called by TCRdb with MiXCR from the 5' RACE reads. The sample lists hundreds of thousands of distinct CDR3 sequences; 53% were seen once. This CDR3 is built from 15 residues. Trimming took off 6 bases at V and 0 bases at J, with 16 bases between the two ends. Per the germline V gene, CDR1 is DFQATT and CDR2 is SNEGSKA (reference sequence).

The source material was blood. The TCR sequence derives from a man aged 80 or over in good health. The V and J genes are TRBV20-1 and TRBJ2-3; no reliable D call. Here the CDR3 DNA reads TGCAGTGCCATCAGCTCTAGAGGAAGCACAGATACGCAGTATTTT. Translating gives CSAISSRGSTDTQYF.